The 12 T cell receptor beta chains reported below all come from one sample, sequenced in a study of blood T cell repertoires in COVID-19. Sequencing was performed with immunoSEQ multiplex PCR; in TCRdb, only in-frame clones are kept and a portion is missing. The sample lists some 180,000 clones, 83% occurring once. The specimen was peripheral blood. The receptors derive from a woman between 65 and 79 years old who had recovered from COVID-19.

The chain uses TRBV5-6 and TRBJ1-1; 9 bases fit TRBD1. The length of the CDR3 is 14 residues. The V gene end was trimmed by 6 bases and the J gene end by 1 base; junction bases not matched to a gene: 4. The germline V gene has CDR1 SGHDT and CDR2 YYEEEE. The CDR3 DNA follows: TGTGCCAGCATCCCGACAGGGGGGAACACTGAAGCTTTCTTT. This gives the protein CASIPTGGNTEAFF.

CDR3 region: CASSQEGARTEAFF. CDR3 in DNA: TGTGCCAGCAGCCAAGAAGGGGCGCGGACTGAAGCTTTCTTT. The chain combines TRBV3-1 (or the pseudogene TRBV3-2) with TRBJ1-1, with TRBD1 as a possible D gene (5 bases). The CDR3 covers 14 residues. V lost 0 bases and J 5 bases, leaving 10 bases between the germline ends. Looked up from germline, CDR1 is LGHDT and CDR2 is YNNKEL (reference sequence).

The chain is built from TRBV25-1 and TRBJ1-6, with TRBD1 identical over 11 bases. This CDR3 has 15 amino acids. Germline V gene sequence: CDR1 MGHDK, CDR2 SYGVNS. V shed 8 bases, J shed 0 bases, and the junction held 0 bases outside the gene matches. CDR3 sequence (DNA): TGTGCCAGCGGGACAGGGGGCTCCTATAATTCACCCCTCCACTTT. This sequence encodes CASGTGGSYNSPLHF.

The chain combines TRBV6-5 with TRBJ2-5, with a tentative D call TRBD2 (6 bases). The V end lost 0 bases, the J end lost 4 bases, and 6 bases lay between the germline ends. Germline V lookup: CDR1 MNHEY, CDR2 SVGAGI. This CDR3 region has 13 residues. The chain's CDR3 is CASSYSGGETQYF. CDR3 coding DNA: TGTGCCAGCAGTTACTCGGGGGGAGAGACCCAGTACTTC.

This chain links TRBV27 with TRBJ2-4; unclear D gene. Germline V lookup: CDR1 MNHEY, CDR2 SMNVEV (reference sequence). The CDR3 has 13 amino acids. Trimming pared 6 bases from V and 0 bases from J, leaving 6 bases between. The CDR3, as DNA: TGTGCCAGCAGCCAACTAGCCAAAAACATTCAGTACTTC. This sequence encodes CASSQLAKNIQYF.

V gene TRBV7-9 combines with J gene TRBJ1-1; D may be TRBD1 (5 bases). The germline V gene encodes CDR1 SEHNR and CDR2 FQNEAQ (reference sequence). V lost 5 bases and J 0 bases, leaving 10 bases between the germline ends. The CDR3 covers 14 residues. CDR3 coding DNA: TGTGCCAGCAGCCCCCGGGGGATGAACACTGAAGCTTTCTTT. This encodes CASSPRGMNTEAFF.

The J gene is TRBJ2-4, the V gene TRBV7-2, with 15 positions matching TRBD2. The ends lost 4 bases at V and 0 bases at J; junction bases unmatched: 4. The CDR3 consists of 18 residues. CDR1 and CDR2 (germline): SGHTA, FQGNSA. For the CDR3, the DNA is TGTGCCAGCAGCTCAGGACTAGCGGGGGGGCTAGCCAAAAACATTCAGTACTTC. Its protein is CASSSGLAGGLAKNIQYF.

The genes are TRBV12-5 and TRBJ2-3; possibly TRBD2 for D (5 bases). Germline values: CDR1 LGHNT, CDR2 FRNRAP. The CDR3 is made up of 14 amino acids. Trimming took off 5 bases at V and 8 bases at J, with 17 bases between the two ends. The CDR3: CASGLDTRGGTQYF. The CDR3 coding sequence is TGTGCTAGTGGTCTCGACACACGGGGTGGTACGCAGTATTTT.

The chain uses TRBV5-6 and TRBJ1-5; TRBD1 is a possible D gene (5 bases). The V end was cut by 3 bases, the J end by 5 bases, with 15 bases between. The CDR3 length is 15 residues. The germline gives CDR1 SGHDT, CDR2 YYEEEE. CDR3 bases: TGTGCCAGCAGCTGGGGGGGACGCTCGGATCAGCCCCAGCATTTT. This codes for CASSWGGRSDQPQHF. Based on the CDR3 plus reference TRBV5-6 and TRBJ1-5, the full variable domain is DAGVTQSPTHLIKTRGQQVTLRCSPKSGHDTVSWYQQALGQGPQFIFQYYEEEERQRGNFPDRFSGHQFPNYSSELNVNALLLGDSALYLCASSWGGRSDQPQHFGDGTRLSIL.

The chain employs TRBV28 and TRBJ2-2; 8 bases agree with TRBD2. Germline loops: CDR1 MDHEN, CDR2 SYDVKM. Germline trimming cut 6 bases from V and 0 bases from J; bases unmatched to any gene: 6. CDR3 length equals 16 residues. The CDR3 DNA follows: TGTGCCAGCAGCCACCTCGGGGGGGCGAACACCGGGGAGCTGTTTTTT. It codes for CASSHLGGANTGELFF.

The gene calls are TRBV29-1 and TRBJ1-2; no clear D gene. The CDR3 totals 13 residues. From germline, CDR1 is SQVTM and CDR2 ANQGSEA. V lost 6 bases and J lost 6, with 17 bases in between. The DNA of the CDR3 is TGCAGCGTGCCCTCGGGTCAAACCCATGGCTACACCTTC. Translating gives CSVPSGQTHGYTF.

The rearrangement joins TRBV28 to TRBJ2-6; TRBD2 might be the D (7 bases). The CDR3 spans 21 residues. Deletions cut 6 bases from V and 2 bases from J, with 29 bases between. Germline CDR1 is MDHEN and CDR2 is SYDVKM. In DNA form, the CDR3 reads TGTGCCAGCAGCCCCAGCTTGGGCCAGGGGAGGGGAGGGACTGGGGCCAACGTCCTGACTTTC. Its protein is CASSPSLGQGRGGTGANVLTF.